One sample yielded the 20 T cell receptor beta chains listed below, sequenced in a study of cytomegalovirus exposure and HLA in healthy donors (dated by TCRdb to 2017 to 2019). Libraries were prepared through the immunoSEQ multiplex PCR assay. The multiplex PCR relied on a mix of 60 forward primers for TCR Vbeta segments and 13 reverse primers for TCR Jbeta segments. TCRdb re-hosts the immuneACCESS table, in-frame sequences only. Its copies lack some clones; in the studies checked, an unresolved V gene accounts for under half of them, and the cause for the rest is not known. The sample table lists about 140,000 clones, 80% to 85% of them with a count of one. The ten largest account for around 1.3% of the sample. Sequences were obtained from PBMCs. The receptors stem from a female donor in good health and CMV-seronegative.

The J gene is TRBJ2-1, the V gene TRBV7-9; a possible D gene is TRBD1 (5 bases). V was pared by 6 bases and J by 12 bases, with 18 bases between. Germline V lookup: CDR1 SEHNR, CDR2 FQNEAQ (reference sequence). This CDR3 is built from 13 residues. CDR3 nucleotide sequence: TGTGCCAGCAGTAAGGAACAGGCCCCCGGGCAGTTCTTC. Translating it yields CASSKEQAPGQFF. The full variable domain, in which reference TRBV7-9 and TRBJ2-1 provide the parts outside the CDR3, is DTGVSQNPRHKITKRGQNVTFRCDPISEHNRLYWYRQTLGQGPEFLTYFQNEAQLEKSRLLSDRFSAERPKGSFSTLEIQRTEQGDSAMYLCASSKEQAPGQFFGPGTRLTVL.

The chain has TRBV5-1 and TRBJ1-1; TRBD1 might be the D (6 bases). Germline-derived CDR1 and CDR2 are SGHRS and YFSETQ. The germline V and J ends were trimmed by 0 bases and 3 bases, with 9 bases remaining between them. This CDR3 has 14 amino acids. The CDR3: CASSLVGGDTEAFF. CDR3 bases: TGCGCCAGCAGCTTGGTAGGGGGTGACACTGAAGCTTTCTTT.

The chain recombines TRBV27 with TRBJ2-2, with TRBD1 matching 9 bases. This CDR3 contains 14 residues. Unmatched junction bases numbered 5, after V lost 7 bases and J lost 5 bases. Germline V gene lookup returns CDR1 MNHEY and CDR2 SMNVEV (reference sequence). In DNA, the CDR3 is TGTGCCAGCAAGGGACAGGGAAAAACCGGGGAGCTGTTTTTT. Its translation is CASKGQGKTGELFF.

The chain recombines TRBV5-4 with TRBJ2-5; the match to TRBD2 covers 12 bases. This CDR3 has 16 residues. Germline trimming cut 2 bases from V and 4 bases from J; bases unmatched to any gene: 6. Germline V gene sequence: CDR1 SGHNT, CDR2 YYREEE (reference sequence). The CDR3 DNA is TGTGCCAGCAGCTTCCGACTAGCGGGGGCCTCAGAGACCCAGTACTTC. It yields the protein CASSFRLAGASETQYF.

V is TRBV29-1 and J is TRBJ1-1; 8 bases are a match to TRBD1. The CDR3 covers 14 residues. Germline V lookup: CDR1 SQVTM, CDR2 ANQGSEA. The V segment lost 4 bases and the J segment 5 bases; nucleotides outside the gene matches: 9. The CDR3 loop reads CSVAGDRSLTEAFF. For the CDR3, the DNA is TGCAGCGTTGCAGGGGACAGGAGCCTTACTGAAGCTTTCTTT.

The chain carries TRBV4-1 and TRBJ1-3; D may be TRBD1 (5 bases). The CDR3 runs to 17 residues. CDR1 is MGHRA and CDR2 is YSYEKL in the germline V gene. Trimming left V 0 bases short and J 2 bases short, with 14 bases between. The CDR3 reads CASSQDRGGQTGNTIYF. In DNA, the CDR3 is TGCGCCAGCAGCCAAGATCGGGGGGGTCAGACTGGAAACACCATATATTTT.

The rearrangement links TRBV9 to TRBJ1-1; 9 bases fit TRBD1. The CDR3 is 16 amino acids. Per the germline V gene, CDR1 is SGDLS and CDR2 is YYNGEE. V shed 3 bases and J 1 base; nucleotides not matched to a gene: 7. The CDR3 sequence is CASSDGTGRSNTEAFF. CDR3 nucleotides: TGTGCCAGCAGCGACGGGACAGGGAGGTCGAACACTGAAGCTTTCTTT.

The chain joins TRBV9 to TRBJ2-5, with 7 bases identical to TRBD2. This CDR3 comprises 15 residues. V dropped 0 bases and J dropped 1; count of bases not matched to a gene: 3. Germline V gene data show CDR1 as SGDLS and CDR2 as YYNGEE. The CDR3 bases are TGTGCCAGCAGCGTAGCACTAGCGTCCCAAGAGACCCAGTACTTC. Its translation: CASSVALASQETQYF.

This sequence joins TRBV5-6 and TRBJ2-7; tentative D call: TRBD2 (6 bases). This CDR3 contains 14 residues. From germline, CDR1 is SGHDT and CDR2 YYEEEE. With 4 bases removed from V and 3 bases from J, the gap between germline ends came to 14 bases. The CDR3 protein is CASSMGLAGYEQYF. CDR3 bases: TGTGCCAGCAGCATGGGACTCGCGGGCTACGAGCAGTACTTC.

The chain carries TRBV27 and TRBJ2-1; D is perhaps TRBD2 (5 bases). CDR1 and CDR2 from the germline V gene are MNHEY and SMNVEV (reference sequence). The CDR3 has 16 residues. V gave up 3 bases and J gave up 10 bases, with 22 bases separating them. The CDR3 protein is CASSFALAIGPGEQFF. CDR3 nucleotides: TGTGCCAGCAGTTTCGCGCTAGCTATTGGGCCCGGGGAGCAGTTCTTC.

This chain joins TRBV10-3 and TRBJ1-5, with D maybe TRBD1 (5 bases). CDR1 and CDR2 from the germline V gene are ENHRY and SYGVKD. The CDR3 contains 16 residues. Between the trimmed V and J ends, which lost 7 bases and 2 bases, there was a span of 18 bases. The CDR3: CAITGGIRTRNQPQHF. The DNA of the CDR3 is TGTGCCATCACCGGGGGGATTCGTACCCGCAATCAGCCCCAGCATTTT.

This chain links TRBV28 with TRBJ2-6; the D is unclear. CDR1 MDHEN and CDR2 SYDVKM come from the germline V gene. This CDR3 is built from 15 residues. V dropped 7 bases and J dropped 0 bases, with 10 bases sitting between them. For the CDR3, the DNA is TGTGCCAGCAACCCACACAGCTCTGGGGCCAACGTCCTGACTTTC. Its translation is CASNPHSSGANVLTF.

J is TRBJ1-5 and V is TRBV6-1, with D maybe TRBD1 (6 bases). The CDR3 length is 13 residues. Germline CDR1 MNHNS, CDR2 SASEGT. Trimming took off 2 bases at V and 7 bases at J, with 9 bases between the two ends. The CDR3 reads CASSETGNQPQHF. The CDR3 DNA reads TGTGCCAGCAGTGAAACAGGGAACCAGCCCCAGCATTTT.

This clone was observed a few times. The chain recombines TRBV5-1 with TRBJ2-1; 9 bases are a match to TRBD2. V gave up 5 bases and J gave up 13 bases; unmatched junction bases: 13. The CDR3 has 14 residues. Germline V gene lookup returns CDR1 SGHRS and CDR2 YFSETQ. The DNA for the CDR3 is TGCGCCAGCAGATCAGGGACTAGCTTCATCAGCCAGTTCTTC. The encoded protein is CASRSGTSFISQFF.

The V gene is TRBV30, the J gene TRBJ2-1; 8 positions match TRBD2. V was clipped by 3 bases and J by 4 bases; unmatched bases: 5. This CDR3 is built from 14 residues. Looked up from germline, CDR1 is GTSNPN and CDR2 is SVGIG (reference sequence). In DNA, the CDR3 is TGTGCCTGGAGGGGCGGGGGGCATTACAATGAGCAGTTCTTC. It is translated as CAWRGGGHYNEQFF.

The chain couples TRBV19 to TRBJ2-7, with D perhaps matching TRBD1 (6 bases). Trimming shortened V by 5 bases and J by 1 base, and 9 bases separated the two germline ends. The CDR3 runs 13 residues. CDR1 and CDR2 from the germline V gene are LNHDA and SQIVND (reference sequence). CDR3 region: CASSVGTSYEQYF. The CDR3 coding sequence is TGTGCCAGTAGTGTGGGGACATCCTACGAGCAGTACTTC.

The genes are TRBV30 and TRBJ2-1; 9 positions agree with TRBD2. CDR3 size: 14 residues. Per germline, CDR1 GTSNPN and CDR2 SVGIG (reference sequence). Trimming at V came to 6 bases and at J to 3 bases, leaving 6 bases not matched to a gene. The CDR3 region is CACNSGSSYNEQFF. CDR3 nucleotides: TGTGCCTGTAATAGCGGGAGTAGCTACAATGAGCAGTTCTTC.

The CDR3 nucleotides are TGTGCCAGCAGTTCACAGGCTCCAGACGAGCAGTACGTC. Translation gives CASSSQAPDEQYV. This chain uses TRBV6-5 with TRBJ2-7; weak D call: TRBD1 (5 bases). Trimming shortened V by 4 bases and J by 5 bases, and 12 bases separated the two germline ends. Germline CDR1 MNHEY, CDR2 SVGAGI. The CDR3 covers 13 residues.

The gene calls are TRBV28 and TRBJ2-7; weak D call: TRBD1 (5 bases). V was cut by 8 bases and J by 0 bases, with 14 bases left in between. Germline lookup yields CDR1 MDHEN and CDR2 SYDVKM. The CDR3 loop spans 14 amino acids. The CDR3 reads CASGSRALSYEQYF. Written as DNA, the CDR3 is TGTGCCAGCGGATCCAGGGCCCTCTCCTACGAGCAGTACTTC.

The V gene is TRBV6-5, the J gene TRBJ2-1; the match to TRBD2 covers 10 bases. Germline trimming cut 2 bases from V and 6 bases from J; bases unmatched to any gene: 4. This CDR3 region has 15 residues. CDR1 is MNHEY, CDR2 SVGAGI, per germline. CDR3 in DNA: TGTGCCAGCAGTTACACCCTAGCGGGAGCCAATGAGCAGTTCTTC. Its protein product is CASSYTLAGANEQFF.